This T cell receptor (beta chain) was retrieved from a study of CD8+CD57+ T cells in acquired aplastic anemia. Study in general: Sorted cells (CD4+ and CD8+) yielded DNA amounts that averaged about 2.9 ug. There were roughly 11 million reads, on average, for CD4+ cells from healthy donors. Whole-study findings and limits: Patients and controls were not found to differ significantly in CD8+ Simpson's diversity. Patients and controls turned out to have 25 to 35 CD8+ CDR3 sequences in common.

V was pared by 4 bases and J by 7 bases, with 11 bases between. The germline V gene has CDR1 SQVTM and CDR2 ANQGSEA. The CDR3 is 11 amino acids. Notes on this clonotype: What it recognizes is unknown.

TCR beta VDJ and CDR3 profiles were obtained from a genomic DNA template. TCRdb processed the reads anew with MiXCR; each CDR3 protein has one entry. Here the sample spans 40,000 to 50,000 distinct CDR3 sequences, around 72% being singletons. The chain uses TRBV29-1 and TRBJ2-7; D ambiguous. Material for sequencing was sorted CD4+, CD8+, or CD8+CD57+ T cells (not recorded which) from PBMCs. The source of this sequence is a human donor in good health, serving as a control. The CDR3 sequence: CSVGWGWEQYF. The CDR3 nucleotides read TGCAGCGTTGGTTGGGGTTGGGAGCAGTACTTC.